The 2 T cell receptor beta chains listed next were all sequenced from one sample in a study of human T cells and chemical hapten exposure. TCRdb processed the RACE reads anew with MiXCR; each CDR3 protein has one entry. The sample yields fewer than 85,000 distinct CDR3 sequences, around a tenth seen once. Time point noted: patch test 2, 6 weeks after DPC sensitization. Indicated treatment: therapeutic diphenylcyclopropenone sensitization with weekly scalp DPC. The specimen comprised whole blood, sampled in connection with sensitization to the hapten diphenylcyclopropenone (DPC). These receptors all come from a man younger than 30 with alopecia areata. Some clones in this sample may be carry-over from other donors' samples.

This clonotype was observed a handful of times. The rearrangement links TRBV28 to TRBJ2-1; perhaps TRBD1 as D (6 bases). Trimming pared 3 bases from V and 5 bases from J, leaving 14 bases between. The CDR3 has 15 residues. Per the germline V gene, CDR1 is MDHEN and CDR2 is SYDVKM. The CDR3 DNA reads as TGTGCCAGCAGTTTTACGGACAGTTTTGACAATGAGCAGTTCTTC. Protein sequence: CASSFTDSFDNEQFF.

This chain uses TRBV7-8 with TRBJ1-1; TRBD1 is a possible D gene (6 bases). This CDR3 contains 14 residues. Trimming shortened V by 2 bases and J by 2 bases, and 9 bases separated the two germline ends. Germline lookup yields CDR1 SGHVS and CDR2 FQNEAQ. Here the CDR3 DNA reads TGTGCCAGCAGCTTATGGACAGATAACACTGAAGCTTTCTTT. Its translation: CASSLWTDNTEAFF.